This TCR beta chain was recovered during a study of shared clonotypes between healthy human individuals. Study-wide points: Sequencing depth was expected to influence donor clonotype sharing.

The CDR3 is 17 amino acids. Germline V gene sequence: CDR1 SQVTM, CDR2 ANQGSEA. J was trimmed by 8 bases and V by 2 bases; bases with no gene match: 15. The data were produced by immunoSEQ multiplex PCR, yet TCRdb's version contains in-frame clones alone and is incomplete. This sample carries hundreds of thousands of clones, around 77% of them seen once, and the ten largest clones take about 11%. Only Caucasian adults living in Nashville, Tennessee served as donors. As for this clone: The antigen remains undetermined.

Input material: PBMCs. V gene TRBV29-1 combines with J gene TRBJ2-1; 10 nucleotides line up with TRBD2. The sequence derives from a woman in her thirties or forties in good health. Some clones in this sample may be carry-over from other donors' samples. In DNA, the CDR3 is TGCAGCGTTGAATTCGGGCTAGCGGGAGATACTATGTATGAGCAGTTCTTC. It encodes CSVEFGLAGDTMYEQFF.